A selection of T cell receptor beta chains follows, all from one sample in a study of CD8+ T cells in alopecia areata. TCRdb's table, derived via immunoSEQ multiplex PCR, lists solely in-frame clones and lacks some. There are under 300,000 clones in the sample; approximately 61% occur only once, and approximately 1.2% lies in the top ten. The sequences come from CD4+ T cells sorted from blood, collected at week 0. These receptor sequences come from a human donor with alopecia areata. The conserved cysteine and the conserved F or W are not part of the CDR3 here.

v_call	j_call	cdr3_aa
TRBV27	TRBJ1-5	ASSTGHQPQH
TRBV9	TRBJ1-2	ASSVDPSYGYT
TRBV7-9	TRBJ1-5	ASSLAGDGQPQH
TRBV5-6	TRBJ2-1	ASSPRILAGLGF
TRBV29-1	TRBJ2-2	SVQGPGELF
TRBV29-1	TRBJ2-3	SVDGRTDTQY
TRBV9	TRBJ2-3	ASSGRGSTDTQY
TRBV5-1	TRBJ1-2	ASSLDALRGNGYT
TRBV15	TRBJ1-5	ATSRDFDALPQH
TRBV4-2	TRBJ2-3	ASSLGLPDTQY
TRBV5-4	TRBJ2-2	ASTVDRGKTGELF
TRBV14	TRBJ1-2	ASSQRGRGRDGYT
TRBV29-1	TRBJ2-5	SVEAADKETQY
TRBV5-6	TRBJ2-7	ASSGVSSYEQY
TRBV29-1	TRBJ2-5	SAQRGEKTQY
TRBV30	TRBJ1-3	AWTPGHGNTIY
TRBV30	TRBJ2-3	AWSLLTDTQY
TRBV30	TRBJ2-7	AWSAETGAYEQY
TRBV4-1	TRBJ2-3	ASSQEPRRDTQY
TRBV30	TRBJ1-1	AWINGAPEAF
TRBV9	TRBJ2-3	ASSADRGVTDTQY
TRBV11-2	TRBJ2-7	ASSRLTPYEQY
TRBV4-1	TRBJ2-3	ASSQDLSGTGVTDTQY
TRBV7-3	TRBJ2-2	ASSLTGPGELF
TRBV29-1	TRBJ2-3	SVVKYPRDTQY
TRBV27	TRBJ1-6	ASSFRGNSPLH
TRBV29-1	TRBJ2-1	SAGLAGAQEQF
TRBV29-1	TRBJ2-7	SVEGRGVSRGEQY
TRBV7-2	TRBJ1-1	ASSLATAMNTEAF
TRBV29-1	TRBJ2-5	SVGDRGLQETQY
TRBV29-1	TRBJ2-5	SVLAGGETQY
TRBV11-2	TRBJ1-4	ASSLDLGGGLF
TRBV25-1	TRBJ2-7	ASSAGVLLNDEQY
TRBV27	TRBJ2-6	ASGPQGYSGANVLT
TRBV4-2	TRBJ1-2	ASSQESGTDGYT
TRBV5-6	TRBJ2-5	ASSLWVAVPGETQY
TRBV6-5	TRBJ2-7	ASSRQTGELH
TRBV7-2	TRBJ1-5	ASSSTGPGPQH
TRBV25-1	TRBJ2-4	ASSADRVGNIQY
TRBV29-1	TRBJ2-3	SVEGTTDTQY
TRBV6-6	TRBJ1-1	ASSIGSFLHPEAF
TRBV7-3	TRBJ2-5	ASSPDSAETQY
TRBV5-6	TRBJ2-1	ASSLQGGSYNEQF
TRBV15	TRBJ2-3	ATSSFRESTDTQY
TRBV5-6	TRBJ2-5	ASSMRDGEAQY
TRBV15	TRBJ2-7	ATSRDLTGGQY
TRBV5-1	TRBJ2-1	ASSLGDNEQF
TRBV29-1	TRBJ2-7	SVGGSYEQY